These 22 T cell receptor beta chains originate from one sample sequenced in a study of shared clonotypes between healthy human individuals. Sequencing was performed with immunoSEQ multiplex PCR; in TCRdb, only in-frame clones are kept and a portion is missing. The sample records approximately 2.4 million clones, 90% to 96% being singletons. Source material: naive CD4+ T cells sorted from blood. Documented subset: CD45RA+ positively selected. These receptors all come from a man younger than 30 in good health.

The chain carries TRBV28 and TRBJ2-7, with 8 bases lining up with TRBD2. The CDR3 covers 14 residues. The ends lost 1 base at V and 2 bases at J; junction bases unmatched: 1. Germline values: CDR1 MDHEN, CDR2 SYDVKM. As DNA, the CDR3 is TGTGCCAGCAGTTTATACGGGGGGGCCTACGAGCAGTACTTC. Encoded protein: CASSLYGGAYEQYF.

The rearrangement uses TRBV18 and TRBJ2-3; 11 bases are shared with TRBD1. V was pared by 0 bases and J by 5 bases, with 7 bases of the junction left unmatched. This CDR3 has 17 residues. Germline assignment: CDR1 KGHSH and CDR2 LQKENI. CDR3 sequence: CASSPPRSGTGGDTQYF. CDR3 sequence (DNA): TGTGCCAGCTCACCACCGAGATCGGGGACAGGGGGAGATACGCAGTATTTT.

This chain links TRBV10-3 with TRBJ1-1; D remains ambiguous. The V gene's germline CDR1 is ENHRY and CDR2 SYGVKD. Trimming pared 0 bases from V and 10 bases from J, leaving 9 bases between. CDR3 length: 12 residues. The CDR3 region has the DNA TGTGCCATCAGTGAGTCTAGCCAGATAGCTTTCTTT. Its translation: CAISESSQIAFF.

The gene calls are TRBV5-4 and TRBJ1-1; the D gene is possibly TRBD1 (5 bases). The V gene's germline CDR1 is SGHNT and CDR2 YYREEE (reference sequence). The CDR3 is 15 residues long. V dropped 5 bases and J dropped 1 base, with 15 bases sitting between them. For the CDR3, the DNA is TGTGCCAGCAGGCAGGGTACGGGCAAGAACACTGAAGCTTTCTTT. Its translation is CASRQGTGKNTEAFF.

V gene TRBV9 combines with J gene TRBJ1-4, with unresolved D. Trimming took 1 base from V and 0 from J, leaving 4 bases between them. The CDR3 contains 14 residues. The germline CDR1 and CDR2 sequences are SGDLS and YYNGEE. The CDR3 nucleotides are TGTGCCAGCAGCGTAATGTCAACTAATGAAAAACTGTTTTTT. Translation: CASSVMSTNEKLFF.

This chain links TRBV27 with TRBJ1-3; tentative D call: TRBD1 (6 bases). CDR3 length: 18 residues. Germline CDR1 reads MNHEY; CDR2 reads SMNVEV (reference sequence). Trimming shortened V by 5 bases and J by 0 bases, and 20 bases separated the two germline ends. CDR3 DNA: TGTGCCAGCAGTCCCCTAACAGCCCGGACAGCCTCTGGAAACACCATATATTTT. Amino acid sequence: CASSPLTARTASGNTIYF.

A remark on this clone: This CDR3 is also generated by other DNA sequences in the sample. This chain joins TRBV28 and TRBJ2-6, with no clear D. Germline values: CDR1 MDHEN, CDR2 SYDVKM. The germline V and J ends were trimmed by 1 base and 4 bases, with 2 bases remaining between them. The CDR3 consists of 13 residues. The CDR3 loop reads CASSLSGANVLTF. CDR3 sequence (DNA): TGTGCCAGCAGTTTATCGGGGGCCAACGTCCTGACTTTC.

V gene TRBV6-1 combines with J gene TRBJ2-1, with a weak D call TRBD2 (6 bases). The V gene lost 8 bases and the J gene lost 3 bases, with 17 bases spanning the gap. This CDR3 has 15 amino acids. CDR1 and CDR2 from the germline V gene are MNHNS and SASEGT. The CDR3 DNA is TGTGCCAGCCACGGCGGGACGGTTCTCTACAATGAGCAGTTCTTC. Protein product: CASHGGTVLYNEQFF.

The chain couples TRBV7-2 to TRBJ1-1; D is ambiguous. The V and J ends lost 1 base and 4 bases respectively, with 16 bases between them. CDR1 and CDR2 (germline): SGHTA, FQGNSA. The CDR3 runs to 16 residues. CDR3 amino acids: CASSLEGRLGSTEAFF. CDR3 bases: TGTGCCAGCAGCTTAGAAGGAAGGTTGGGCAGCACTGAAGCTTTCTTT.

This clone was recorded a few times. At the DNA level, this CDR3 is encoded by other sequences in the same sample as well. The chain has TRBV2 and TRBJ1-4, with a weak D call TRBD1 (5 bases). The V gene lost 6 bases and the J gene lost 4 bases, with 9 bases spanning the gap. Germline V gene lookup returns CDR1 SNHLY and CDR2 FYNNEI. CDR3 length: 13 amino acids. The CDR3 loop reads CASSGQYNEKLFF. CDR3 nucleotides: TGTGCCAGCAGCGGACAATATAATGAAAAACTGTTTTTT.

This clone was detected once. The chain couples TRBV6-6 to TRBJ1-5, with D unclear. This CDR3 has 15 amino acids. V was cut by 7 bases and J by 0 bases, with 13 bases left in between. In germline, CDR1 is MNHNY, CDR2 SVGAGI (reference sequence). The CDR3 sequence: CASTPTGDSNQPQHF. The DNA of the CDR3 is TGTGCCAGCACCCCTACCGGGGATAGCAATCAGCCCCAGCATTTT.

This chain connects TRBV7-2 to TRBJ2-7, with TRBD1 matching 9 bases. With V trimmed by 2 bases and J by 4 bases, 9 bases remained unmatched. CDR1 SGHTA and CDR2 FQGNSA come from the germline V gene. This CDR3 contains 16 residues. This CDR3 is CASSLIPGQGLYEQYF. The DNA for the CDR3 is TGTGCCAGCAGCTTAATCCCGGGACAGGGTTTATACGAGCAGTACTTC.

The gene calls are TRBV27 and TRBJ1-5; 7 bases align to TRBD1. Germline V CDR1 and CDR2: MNHEY, SMNVEV (reference sequence). The CDR3 length is 15 residues. V dropped 8 bases and J dropped 1; count of bases not matched to a gene: 8. The CDR3 is CASAYSGGSNQPQHF. In nucleotides, the CDR3 is TGTGCCAGCGCCTACTCAGGGGGAAGCAATCAGCCCCAGCATTTT.

V usage is TRBV28 and J usage is TRBJ2-6; 9 bases are shared with TRBD1. Germline-derived CDR1 and CDR2 are MDHEN and SYDVKM. The V segment lost 7 bases and the J segment 4 bases; nucleotides outside the gene matches: 11. The CDR3 is 17 amino acids. The CDR3, as DNA: TGTGCCAGCACCCCAGGGACAGGGAGGCCGGGGGCCAACGTCCTGACTTTC. Translation gives CASTPGTGRPGANVLTF.

The chain employs TRBV28 and TRBJ1-5; D unclear. This CDR3 has 13 amino acids. Germline loops: CDR1 MDHEN, CDR2 SYDVKM. The germline V and J ends were trimmed by 2 bases and 9 bases, with 11 bases remaining between them. The DNA for the CDR3 is TGTGCCAGCAGTTTAACCACGATTGGGCCCCAGCATTTT. Its translation is CASSLTTIGPQHF.

The chain links TRBV2 to TRBJ2-3; D not certain. The CDR3 totals 13 residues. Germline assignment: CDR1 SNHLY and CDR2 FYNNEI. The germline V and J ends were trimmed by 1 base and 2 bases, with 4 bases remaining between them. In nucleotides, the CDR3 is TGTGCCAGCAGTGAAGAGCACACAGATACGCAGTATTTT. This translates into CASSEEHTDTQYF.

The chain has TRBV6-1 and TRBJ1-2; D is undetermined. Germline values: CDR1 MNHNS, CDR2 SASEGT. The CDR3 is made up of 13 amino acids. The germline V and J ends were trimmed by 4 bases and 0 bases, with 6 bases remaining between them. The CDR3 here is CASSVRTNYGYTF. CDR3 sequence (DNA): TGTGCCAGCAGTGTCAGGACTAACTATGGCTACACCTTC.

The gene calls are TRBV5-4 and TRBJ2-1; perhaps TRBD2 as D (5 bases). The germline V gene has CDR1 SGHNT and CDR2 YYREEE (reference sequence). This CDR3 region has 16 residues. V gave up 0 bases and J gave up 1 base, with 11 bases separating them. CDR3 DNA: TGTGCCAGCAGCTTGGGGGCTAGCCAGTCCTACAATGAGCAGTTCTTC. Translation: CASSLGASQSYNEQFF.

The chain recombines TRBV2 with TRBJ2-7, with no clear D. V lost 4 bases and J 0 bases, leaving 10 bases between the germline ends. CDR1 and CDR2 from the germline V gene are SNHLY and FYNNEI. The CDR3 covers 14 residues. The DNA for the CDR3 is TGTGCCAGCAGTGGAGATTTAGGCTCCTACGAGCAGTACTTC. It is translated as CASSGDLGSYEQYF.

Concerning this clone itself: Additional DNA sequences in this sample encode the identical CDR3. The chain joins TRBV6-1 to TRBJ2-3; TRBD2 is a possible D gene (5 bases). The CDR3 totals 15 residues. From germline, CDR1 is MNHNS and CDR2 SASEGT. The V gene lost 4 bases and the J gene lost 4 bases, with 15 bases spanning the gap. The CDR3 sequence: CASSGTRSSSDTQYF. The DNA of the CDR3 is TGTGCCAGCAGTGGCACTAGGTCTTCATCAGATACGCAGTATTTT.

Note on this clone: Distinct nucleotide sequences in the sample also encode this CDR3. V usage is TRBV28 and J usage is TRBJ1-3, with D unclear. The CDR3 is made up of 11 amino acids. Per germline, CDR1 MDHEN and CDR2 SYDVKM. Trimming took off 8 bases at V and 2 bases at J, with 4 bases between the two ends. The chain's CDR3 is CASSTGNTIYF. The CDR3 region has the DNA TGTGCCAGCTCAACTGGAAACACCATATATTTT.

This chain joins TRBV6-6 and TRBJ2-2; TRBD1 matches 10 bases. From germline, CDR1 is MNHNY and CDR2 SVGAGI (reference sequence). The CDR3 loop spans 15 amino acids. J lost 7 bases, V lost 2 bases, and 4 bases had no gene match. CDR3 protein: CASSYRDRGYGELFF. Here the CDR3 DNA reads TGTGCCAGCAGTTACCGGGACAGGGGTTACGGGGAGCTGTTTTTT.